This T cell receptor beta chain was recovered during a study of T cells after yellow fever vaccination. CDR3 size: 14 residues. Germline V CDR1 and CDR2: WSHSY, SAAADI. Trimming cost V 6 bases and J 1 base, with 11 bases left between them. Generation of TCR cDNA used 5'RACE template switching (which added a universal primer site and UMIs). TCRdb re-analysed the 5' RACE reads in MiXCR, keeping a single row per CDR3 protein. In the table there are around 530,000 distinct CDR3 sequences, around 17% of which are singletons. This chain joins TRBV10-2 and TRBJ2-3; D gene ambiguous. The sequencing here drew on PBMCs, taken more than 4 days after the first yellow fever vaccination. This clonotype was obtained from a young man who received the YFV17D yellow fever vaccine. CDR3 amino acids: CASSPSSRTDTQYF. CDR3 sequence (DNA): TGCGCCAGCAGCCCCAGTTCTCGCACAGATACGCAGTATTTT.